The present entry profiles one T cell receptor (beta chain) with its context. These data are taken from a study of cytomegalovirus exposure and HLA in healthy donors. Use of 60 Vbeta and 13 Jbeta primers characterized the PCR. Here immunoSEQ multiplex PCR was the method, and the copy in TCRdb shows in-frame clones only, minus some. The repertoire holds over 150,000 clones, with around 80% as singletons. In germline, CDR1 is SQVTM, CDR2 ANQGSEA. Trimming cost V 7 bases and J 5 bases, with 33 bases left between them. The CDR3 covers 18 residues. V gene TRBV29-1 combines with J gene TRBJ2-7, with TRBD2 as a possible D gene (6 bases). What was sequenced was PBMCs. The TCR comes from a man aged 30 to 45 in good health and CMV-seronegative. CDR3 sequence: CSARGWGDPTTKRDEQYF. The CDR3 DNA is TGCAGCGCCCGTGGGTGGGGGGACCCGACCACGAAGCGGGACGAGCAGTACTTC.